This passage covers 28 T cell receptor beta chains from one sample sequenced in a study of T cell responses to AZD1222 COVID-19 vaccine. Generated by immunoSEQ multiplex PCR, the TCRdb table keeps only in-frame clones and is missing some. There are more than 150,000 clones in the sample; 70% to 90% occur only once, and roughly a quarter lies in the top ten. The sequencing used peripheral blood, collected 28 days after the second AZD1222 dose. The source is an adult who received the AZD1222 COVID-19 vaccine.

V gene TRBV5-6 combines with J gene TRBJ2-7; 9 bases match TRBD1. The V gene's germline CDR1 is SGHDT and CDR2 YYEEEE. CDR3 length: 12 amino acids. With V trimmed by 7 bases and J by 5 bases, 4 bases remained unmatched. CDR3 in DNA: TGTGCCAGCGGGACAGGGTTCAACGAGCAGTACTTC. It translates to CASGTGFNEQYF.

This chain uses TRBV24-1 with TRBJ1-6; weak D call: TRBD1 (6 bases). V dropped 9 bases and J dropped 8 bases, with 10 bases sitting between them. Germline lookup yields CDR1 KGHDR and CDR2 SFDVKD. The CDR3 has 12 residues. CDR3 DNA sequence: TGTGCCACCTCGGACAGTTATTCACCCCTCCACTTT. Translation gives CATSDSYSPLHF.

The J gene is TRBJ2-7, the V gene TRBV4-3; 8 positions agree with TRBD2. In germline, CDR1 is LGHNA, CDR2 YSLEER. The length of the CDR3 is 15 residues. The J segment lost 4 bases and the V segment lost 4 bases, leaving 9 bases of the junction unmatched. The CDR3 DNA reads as TGCGCCAGCAGCCCCAGCGGGAGAGGGGGGTACGAGCAGTACTTC. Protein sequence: CASSPSGRGGYEQYF.

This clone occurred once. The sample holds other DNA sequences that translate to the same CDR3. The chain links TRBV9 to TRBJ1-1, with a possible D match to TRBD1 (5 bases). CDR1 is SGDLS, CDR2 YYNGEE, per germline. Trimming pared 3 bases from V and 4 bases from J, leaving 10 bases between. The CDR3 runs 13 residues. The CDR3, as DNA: TGTGCCAGCAGCGCCCCAGGGAGCACTGAAGCTTTCTTT. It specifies CASSAPGSTEAFF.

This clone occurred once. CDR3 sequence: CASSSGTSANHEQFF. CDR3 bases: TGCGCCAGCAGCTCCGGGACTAGCGCTAATCATGAGCAGTTCTTC. The chain links TRBV5-1 to TRBJ2-1; 10 bases are shared with TRBD2. This CDR3 comprises 15 residues. Germline V lookup: CDR1 SGHRS, CDR2 YFSETQ. With V trimmed by 3 bases and J by 8 bases, 8 bases remained unmatched.

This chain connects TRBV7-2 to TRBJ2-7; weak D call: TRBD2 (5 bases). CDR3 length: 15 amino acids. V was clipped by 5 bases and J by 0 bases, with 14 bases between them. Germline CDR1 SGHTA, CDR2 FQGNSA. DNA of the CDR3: TGTGCCAGCAGCCTCACCCCCGGGATCTCCTACGAGCAGTACTTC. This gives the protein CASSLTPGISYEQYF.

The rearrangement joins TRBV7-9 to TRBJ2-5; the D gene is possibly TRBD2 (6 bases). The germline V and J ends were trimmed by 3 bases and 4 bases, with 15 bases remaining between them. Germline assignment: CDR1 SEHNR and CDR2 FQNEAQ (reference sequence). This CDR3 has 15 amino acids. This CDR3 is CASSFMGGEGETQYF. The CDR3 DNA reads TGTGCCAGCAGCTTTATGGGGGGTGAGGGAGAGACCCAGTACTTC.

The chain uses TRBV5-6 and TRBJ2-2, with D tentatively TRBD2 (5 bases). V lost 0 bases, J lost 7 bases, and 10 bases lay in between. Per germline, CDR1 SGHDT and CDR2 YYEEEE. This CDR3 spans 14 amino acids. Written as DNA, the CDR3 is TGTGCCAGCAGCTTGGCCGGGAAGGTCGGGGAGCTGTTTTTT. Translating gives CASSLAGKVGELFF.

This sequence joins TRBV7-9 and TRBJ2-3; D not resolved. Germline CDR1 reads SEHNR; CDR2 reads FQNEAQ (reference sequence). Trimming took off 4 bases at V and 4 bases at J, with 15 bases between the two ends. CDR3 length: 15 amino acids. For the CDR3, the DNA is TGTGCCAGCAGCTCCTCGACCCGGCCCCCAGATACGCAGTATTTT. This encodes CASSSSTRPPDTQYF.

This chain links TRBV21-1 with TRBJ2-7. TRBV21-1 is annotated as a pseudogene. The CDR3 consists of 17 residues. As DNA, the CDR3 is TGTGCCAGCAGCAAAAAGGGAATGGGGACCTTTACCTACGAGCAGTACTTC. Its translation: CASSKKGMGTFTYEQYF.

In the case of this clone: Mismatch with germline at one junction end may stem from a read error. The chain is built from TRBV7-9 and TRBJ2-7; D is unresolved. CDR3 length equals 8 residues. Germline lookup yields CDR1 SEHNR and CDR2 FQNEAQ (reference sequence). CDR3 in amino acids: CASSHADF. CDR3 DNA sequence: TGTGCCAGCAGCCATGCCGACTTC.

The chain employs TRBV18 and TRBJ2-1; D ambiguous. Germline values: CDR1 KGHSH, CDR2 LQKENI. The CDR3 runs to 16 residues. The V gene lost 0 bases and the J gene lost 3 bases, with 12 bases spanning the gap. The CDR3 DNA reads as TGTGCCAGCTCACCACCTAGTAGGGCCAGCTACAATGAGCAGTTCTTC. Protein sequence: CASSPPSRASYNEQFF.

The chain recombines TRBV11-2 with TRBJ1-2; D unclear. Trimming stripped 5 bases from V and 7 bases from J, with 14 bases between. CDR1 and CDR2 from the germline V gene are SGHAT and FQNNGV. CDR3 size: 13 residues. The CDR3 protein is CASSATGNPGYTF. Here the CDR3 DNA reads TGTGCCAGCAGCGCTACCGGGAACCCTGGCTACACCTTC.

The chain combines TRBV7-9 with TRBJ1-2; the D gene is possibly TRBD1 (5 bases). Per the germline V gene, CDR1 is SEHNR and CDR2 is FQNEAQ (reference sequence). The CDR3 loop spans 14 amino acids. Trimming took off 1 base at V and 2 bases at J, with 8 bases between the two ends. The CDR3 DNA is TGTGCCAGCAGCTTAGGACAGACCAACTATGGCTACACCTTC. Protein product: CASSLGQTNYGYTF.

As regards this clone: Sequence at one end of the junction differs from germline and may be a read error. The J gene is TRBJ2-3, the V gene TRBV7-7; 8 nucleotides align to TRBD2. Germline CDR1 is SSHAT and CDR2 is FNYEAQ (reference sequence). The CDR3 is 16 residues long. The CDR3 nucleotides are TGTGCTAGCAGCGCCACACTAGCGGCTAGCACAGATACGCAGTATTTT. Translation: CASSATLAASTDTQYF.

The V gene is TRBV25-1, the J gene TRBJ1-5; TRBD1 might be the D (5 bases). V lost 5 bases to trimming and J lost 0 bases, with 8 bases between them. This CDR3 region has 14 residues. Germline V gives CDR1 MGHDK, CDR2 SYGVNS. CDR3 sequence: CASSRRGSNQPQHF. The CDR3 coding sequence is TGTGCCAGCAGTCGAAGGGGTAGCAATCAGCCCCAGCATTTT.

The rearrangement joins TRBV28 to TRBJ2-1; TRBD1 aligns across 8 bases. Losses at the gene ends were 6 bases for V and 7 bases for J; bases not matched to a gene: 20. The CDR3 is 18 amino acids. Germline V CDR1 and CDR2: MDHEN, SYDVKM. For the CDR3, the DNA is TGTGCCAGCAGCCCAAGGGGGCTCCAGGACAGGGCTAGGAATGAGCAGTTCTTC. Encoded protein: CASSPRGLQDRARNEQFF.

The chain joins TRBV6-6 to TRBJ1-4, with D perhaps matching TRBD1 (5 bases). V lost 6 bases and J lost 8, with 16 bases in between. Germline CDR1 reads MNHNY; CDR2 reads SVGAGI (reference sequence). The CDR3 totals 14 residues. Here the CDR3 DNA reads TGTGCCAGCAGGGACACCCCCCCGAGGGAAAAACTGTTTTTT. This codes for CASRDTPPREKLFF.

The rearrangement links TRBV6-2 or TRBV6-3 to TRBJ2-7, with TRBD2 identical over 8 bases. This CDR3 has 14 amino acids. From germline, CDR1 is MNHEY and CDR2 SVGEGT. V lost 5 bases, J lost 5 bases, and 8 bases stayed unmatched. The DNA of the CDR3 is TGTGCCAGCAGTCCCAGCGGGAGTGGCAACGAGCAGTACTTC. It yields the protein CASSPSGSGNEQYF.

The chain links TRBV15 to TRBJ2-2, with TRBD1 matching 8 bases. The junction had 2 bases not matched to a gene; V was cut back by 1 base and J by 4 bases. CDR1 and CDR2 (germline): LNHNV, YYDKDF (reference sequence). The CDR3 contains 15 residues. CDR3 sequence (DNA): TGTGCCACCAGCAGAGGAGACAGGGGCACCGGGGAGCTGTTTTTT. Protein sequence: CATSRGDRGTGELFF.

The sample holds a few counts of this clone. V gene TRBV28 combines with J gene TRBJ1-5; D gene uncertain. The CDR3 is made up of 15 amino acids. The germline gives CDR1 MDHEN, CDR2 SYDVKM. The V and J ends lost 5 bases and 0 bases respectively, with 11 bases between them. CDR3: CASSPGSHSNQPQHF. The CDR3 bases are TGTGCCAGCAGTCCTGGCTCGCATAGCAATCAGCCCCAGCATTTT.

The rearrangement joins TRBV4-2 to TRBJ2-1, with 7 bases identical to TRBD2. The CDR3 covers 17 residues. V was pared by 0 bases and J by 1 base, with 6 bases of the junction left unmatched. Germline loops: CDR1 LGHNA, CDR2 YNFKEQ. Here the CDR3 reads CASSQEFGGFSYNEQFF. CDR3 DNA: TGTGCCAGCAGCCAAGAATTCGGGGGGTTTTCCTACAATGAGCAGTTCTTC.

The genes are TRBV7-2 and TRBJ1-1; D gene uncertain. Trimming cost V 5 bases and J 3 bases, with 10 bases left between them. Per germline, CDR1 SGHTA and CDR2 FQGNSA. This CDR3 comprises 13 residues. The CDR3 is CASSPPGDTEAFF. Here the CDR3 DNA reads TGTGCCAGCAGCCCCCCCGGGGACACTGAAGCTTTCTTT.

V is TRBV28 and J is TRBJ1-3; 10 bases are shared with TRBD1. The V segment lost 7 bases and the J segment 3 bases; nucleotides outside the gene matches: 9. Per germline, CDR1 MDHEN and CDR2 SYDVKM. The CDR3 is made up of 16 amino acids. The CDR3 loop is CASTQTGGPIGNTIYF. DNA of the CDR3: TGTGCCAGCACCCAGACAGGGGGCCCAATTGGAAACACCATATATTTT.

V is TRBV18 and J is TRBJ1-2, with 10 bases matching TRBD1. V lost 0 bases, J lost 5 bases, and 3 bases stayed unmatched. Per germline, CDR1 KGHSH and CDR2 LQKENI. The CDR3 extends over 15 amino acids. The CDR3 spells CASSPPQGQGYGYTF. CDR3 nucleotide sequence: TGTGCCAGCTCACCACCCCAGGGACAGGGGTATGGCTACACCTTC.

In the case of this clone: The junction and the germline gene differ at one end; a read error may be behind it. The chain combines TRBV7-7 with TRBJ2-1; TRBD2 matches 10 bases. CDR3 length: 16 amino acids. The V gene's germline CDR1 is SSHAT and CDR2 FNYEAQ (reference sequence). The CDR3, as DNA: TGTGCTAGCAGCTTAGATAGCGGGGGGTCCTACAATGAGCAGTTCTTC. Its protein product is CASSLDSGGSYNEQFF.

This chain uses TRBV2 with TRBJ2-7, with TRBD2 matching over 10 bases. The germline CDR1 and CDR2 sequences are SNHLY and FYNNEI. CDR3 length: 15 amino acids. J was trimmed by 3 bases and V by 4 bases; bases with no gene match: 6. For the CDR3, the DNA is TGTGCCAGCAGTGTCCCCAGGACTAGCGGCTACGAGCAGTACTTC. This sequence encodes CASSVPRTSGYEQYF.

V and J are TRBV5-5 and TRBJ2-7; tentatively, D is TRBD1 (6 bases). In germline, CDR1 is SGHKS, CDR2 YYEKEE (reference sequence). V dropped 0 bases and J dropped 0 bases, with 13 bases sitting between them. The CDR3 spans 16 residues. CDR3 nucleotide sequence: TGTGCCAGCAGCTTGGCGCAACAGGGATACTCCTACGAGCAGTACTTC. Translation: CASSLAQQGYSYEQYF. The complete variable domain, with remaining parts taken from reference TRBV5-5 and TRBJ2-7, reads DAGVTQSPTHLIKTRGQQVTLRCSPISGHKSVSWYQQVLGQGPQFIFQYYEKEERGRGNFPDRFSARQFPNYSSELNVNALLLGDSALYLCASSLAQQGYSYEQYFGPGTRLTVT.